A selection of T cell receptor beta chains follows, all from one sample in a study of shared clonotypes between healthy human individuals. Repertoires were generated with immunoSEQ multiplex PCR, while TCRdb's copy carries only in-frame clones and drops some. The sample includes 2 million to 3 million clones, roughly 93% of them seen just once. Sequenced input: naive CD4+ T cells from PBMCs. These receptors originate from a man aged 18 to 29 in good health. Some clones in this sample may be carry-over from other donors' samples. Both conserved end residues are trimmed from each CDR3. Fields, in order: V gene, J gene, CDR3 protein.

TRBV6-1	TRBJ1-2	AGYGGTGFRYT
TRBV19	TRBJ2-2	ASIGRRGNTGELF
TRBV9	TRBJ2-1	ASSVAQSSYNEQF
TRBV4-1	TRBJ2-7	ASSQAPGTYSYEQY
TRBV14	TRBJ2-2	ASSQVRATGELF
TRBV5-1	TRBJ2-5	ASSRRTRQETQY
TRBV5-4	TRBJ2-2	ASSLKAGATGELF
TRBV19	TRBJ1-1	ASTTVAGTEAF
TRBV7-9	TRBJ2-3	ASSYSGTSTDTQY
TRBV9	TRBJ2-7	ASSVGGQGSEQY
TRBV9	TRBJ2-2	ASSVAVGLAANTGELF
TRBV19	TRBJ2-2	ASSIDDLAGANTGELF
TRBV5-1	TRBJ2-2	ASSYSGSTGELF
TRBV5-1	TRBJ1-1	ASSRGQALNTEAF
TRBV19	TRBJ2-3	ASSRGMDTQY
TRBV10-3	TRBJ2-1	AISEYWTSGRGEQF
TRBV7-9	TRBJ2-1	ASSSRGQSNNEQF
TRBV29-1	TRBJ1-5	SVGGVSNQPQH
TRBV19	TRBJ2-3	ASSITGPPTTDTQY
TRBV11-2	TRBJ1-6	ASSDHRGPRSPLH
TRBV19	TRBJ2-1	ASIGVAGSSYNEQF
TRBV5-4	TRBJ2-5	ASSLGEGLAGPVAQY
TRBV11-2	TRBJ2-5	ASSLGRRLYQETQY
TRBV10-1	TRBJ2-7	ASSEFGVSYEQY
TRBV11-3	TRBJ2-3	ASSRLRGSTDTQY